These 2 T cell receptor beta chains were sequenced from one sample in a study of T cell changes during pregnancy in multiple sclerosis. Generated by immunoSEQ multiplex PCR, the TCRdb table keeps only in-frame clones and is missing some. The table shows about 57,000 clones, with about 91% occurring only once. This material consisted of peripheral blood, taken after pregnancy. These receptors all come from a female donor in good health, enrolled as a control in a pregnancy study.

The V and J genes are TRBV6-5 and TRBJ2-7; a possible D gene is TRBD1 (5 bases). Germline CDR1 reads MNHEY; CDR2 reads SVGAGI. V was cut by 0 bases and J by 5 bases, with 11 bases left in between. This CDR3 contains 14 residues. The chain's CDR3 is CASSYSGAGNEQYF. The CDR3 region has the DNA TGTGCCAGCAGTTACTCAGGGGCAGGGAACGAGCAGTACTTC.

This chain joins TRBV6-4 and TRBJ1-4; weak D call: TRBD1 (5 bases). V gave up 1 base and J gave up 8 bases, with 14 bases separating them. The CDR3 spans 15 residues. The germline V gene has CDR1 MRHNA and CDR2 SNTAGT. CDR3 in amino acids: CASSDCKGSLEKLFF. The CDR3, as DNA: TGTGCCAGCAGTGACTGCAAGGGGTCTTTGGAAAAACTGTTTTTT.